The 18 T cell receptor beta chains listed next were all sequenced from one sample in a study of T cell responses to AZD1222 COVID-19 vaccine. Sequencing was performed with immunoSEQ multiplex PCR; in TCRdb, only in-frame clones are kept and a portion is missing. This sample carries about 94,000 clones, roughly 88% of them seen once, and the ten largest clones take about 12%. The source material was peripheral blood, sampled 28 days after the second AZD1222 dose. These TCRs come from an adult who received the AZD1222 COVID-19 vaccine.

The chain has TRBV7-3 and TRBJ1-1, with D uncertain. The germline V gene encodes CDR1 SGHTA and CDR2 FQGTGA. V lost 1 base to trimming and J lost 2 bases, with 8 bases between them. The CDR3 totals 14 residues. The CDR3 region is CASSLMHTNTEAFF. In DNA, the CDR3 is TGTGCCAGCAGCTTAATGCACACCAACACTGAAGCTTTCTTT.

The V and J genes are TRBV9 and TRBJ2-7, with a tentative D call TRBD2 (6 bases). Germline V CDR1 and CDR2: SGDLS, YYNGEE. The CDR3 is made up of 15 amino acids. V was pared by 0 bases and J by 0 bases, with 10 bases between. The CDR3 DNA follows: TGTGCCAGCAGCGTAGGCGGGACCAGCTCCTACGAGCAGTACTTC. This codes for CASSVGGTSSYEQYF.

The rearrangement joins TRBV28 to TRBJ2-5; no definite D call. The CDR3 contains 13 residues. V gave up 6 bases and J gave up 4 bases, with 12 bases separating them. The germline V gene has CDR1 MDHEN and CDR2 SYDVKM. This chain's CDR3 is CASSRPGLETQYF. DNA of the CDR3: TGTGCCAGCAGCCGGCCGGGTCTAGAGACCCAGTACTTC. Full variable domain (rest looked up from reference TRBV28 and TRBJ2-5): DVKVTQSSRYLVKRTGEKVFLECVQDMDHENMFWYRQDPGLGLRLIYFSYDVKMKEKGDIPEGYSVSREKKERFSLILESASTNQTSMYLCASSRPGLETQYFGPGTRLLVL.

This clone has just a few counts. The chain uses TRBV27 and TRBJ2-7; D is unclear. Looked up from germline, CDR1 is MNHEY and CDR2 is SMNVEV (reference sequence). Between the trimmed V and J ends, which lost 1 base and 4 bases, there was a span of 5 bases. CDR3 size: 12 residues. The CDR3 loop reads CASSLLGYEQYF. CDR3 DNA sequence: TGTGCCAGCAGTTTATTGGGGTACGAGCAGTACTTC.

The chain is built from TRBV4-1 and TRBJ2-7; TRBD1 agrees at 7 bases. This CDR3 comprises 16 residues. V gave up 2 bases and J gave up 4 bases; unmatched junction bases: 11. From germline, CDR1 is MGHRA and CDR2 YSYEKL. The CDR3 is CASSQPGQPSGYEQYF. Here the CDR3 DNA reads TGCGCCAGCAGCCAACCGGGACAGCCTTCAGGGTACGAGCAGTACTTC.

The CDR3 DNA sequence: TGCGCCAGCAGCCAAGGGCGGGGGGTGAACACTGAAGCTTTCTTT. This translates into CASSQGRGVNTEAFF. This rearrangement joins TRBV4-3 to TRBJ1-1; a possible D gene is TRBD1 (5 bases). Germline CDR1 reads LGHNA; CDR2 reads YSLEER. The ends were cut back, 1 base at V and 0 bases at J, with 9 bases in the middle. The CDR3 extends over 15 amino acids.

V is TRBV3-1 (or the pseudogene TRBV3-2) and J is TRBJ2-2, with a tentative D call TRBD1 (6 bases). Trimming pared 4 bases from V and 2 bases from J, leaving 14 bases between. CDR1 is LGHDT and CDR2 is YNNKEL in the germline V gene (reference sequence). The CDR3 totals 16 residues. The CDR3 DNA is TGTGCCAGCAGCCCAAGGGGGACGGGAAACACCGGGGAGCTGTTTTTT. Protein sequence: CASSPRGTGNTGELFF.

V and J are TRBV7-9 and TRBJ1-1, with D uncertain. CDR3 length: 13 residues. Germline V gene lookup returns CDR1 SEHNR and CDR2 FQNEAQ (reference sequence). The germline V and J ends were trimmed by 1 base and 11 bases, with 14 bases remaining between them. The CDR3 sequence: CASSLVTQGGAFF. In nucleotides, the CDR3 is TGTGCCAGCAGCTTAGTAACCCAAGGCGGCGCTTTCTTT.

The chain combines TRBV10-3 with TRBJ1-1, with no clear D. The CDR3 length is 13 residues. In germline, CDR1 is ENHRY, CDR2 SYGVKD. The V end lost 3 bases, the J end lost 2 bases, and 7 bases lay between the germline ends. The CDR3 coding sequence is TGTGCCATCAGTGACCTGACAAACACTGAAGCTTTCTTT. Amino acid sequence: CAISDLTNTEAFF.

The chain joins TRBV6-5 to TRBJ1-2; TRBD1 is a possible D gene (6 bases). This CDR3 contains 14 residues. The V gene lost 7 bases and the J gene lost 4 bases, with 16 bases spanning the gap. Germline V lookup: CDR1 MNHEY, CDR2 SVGAGI. The CDR3 coding sequence is TGTGCCAGCAACCCGACAGGACTGATCTATGGCTACACCTTC. As protein: CASNPTGLIYGYTF.

The chain couples TRBV9 to TRBJ2-3, with TRBD2 matching over 12 bases. With 3 bases clipped from V and 6 bases from J, the junction kept 8 bases outside the gene matches. CDR1 and CDR2 (germline): SGDLS, YYNGEE. The CDR3 has 16 amino acids. CDR3 DNA sequence: TGTGCCAGCAGCGCCCTAGCGGGAGGGCCATTCGATACGCAGTATTTT. Protein product: CASSALAGGPFDTQYF.

CDR3 coding DNA: TGCGCCAGCAGCCAAGGCGATCGCTACGAGCAGTACTTC. Protein: CASSQGDRYEQYF. The J gene is TRBJ2-7, the V gene TRBV4-1; D unclear. The germline gives CDR1 MGHRA, CDR2 YSYEKL. There are 13 residues in the CDR3. V was pared by 1 base and J by 3 bases, with 7 bases between.

J is TRBJ2-7 and V is TRBV28, with D tentatively TRBD1 (6 bases). This CDR3 region has 13 residues. With 3 bases removed from V and 6 bases from J, the gap between germline ends came to 12 bases. Germline values: CDR1 MDHEN, CDR2 SYDVKM. DNA for the CDR3: TGTGCCAGCAGTTTCCCAGGGGTAGGCGAGCAGTACTTC. Translated, it gives CASSFPGVGEQYF.

This clone was detected only once. The V gene is TRBV6-5, the J gene TRBJ2-5; D tentatively reads TRBD1 or TRBD2 (5 bases each). The CDR3 has 14 amino acids. Per germline, CDR1 MNHEY and CDR2 SVGAGI. The ends were cut back, 7 bases at V and 4 bases at J, with 16 bases in the middle. The CDR3: CASTPWAGGETQYF. DNA for the CDR3: TGTGCCAGCACCCCGTGGGCTGGGGGAGAGACCCAGTACTTC.

The genes are TRBV7-2 and TRBJ2-5, with 7 bases that match TRBD2. The CDR3 is 13 residues long. With V trimmed by 6 bases and J by 1 base, 2 bases remained unmatched. The germline V gene encodes CDR1 SGHTA and CDR2 FQGNSA. CDR3 protein: CASRPSGQETQYF. The CDR3 region has the DNA TGTGCCAGCAGACCTAGCGGCCAAGAGACCCAGTACTTC.

The rearrangement joins TRBV19 to TRBJ1-4, with D perhaps TRBD1 (6 bases). CDR3 length: 13 residues. The V end lost 10 bases, the J end lost 5 bases, and 14 bases lay between the germline ends. The germline V gene encodes CDR1 LNHDA and CDR2 SQIVND (reference sequence). CDR3 sequence: CATNEGGNEKLFF. As DNA, the CDR3 is TGTGCCACCAACGAGGGGGGAAATGAAAAACTGTTTTTT.

This sequence joins TRBV30 and TRBJ2-7; 9 nucleotides agree with TRBD2. CDR1 is GTSNPN, CDR2 SVGIG, per germline (reference sequence). The V segment lost 5 bases and the J segment 4 bases; nucleotides outside the gene matches: 9. CDR3 length: 14 residues. The CDR3 region is CAWAGGTSLYEQYF. The DNA of the CDR3 is TGTGCCTGGGCCGGAGGGACTAGCTTATACGAGCAGTACTTC.

The genes are TRBV4-3 and TRBJ1-6, with D unclear. Germline-derived CDR1 and CDR2 are LGHNA and YSLEER. The CDR3 is made up of 15 amino acids. Trimming took 0 bases from V and 10 from J, leaving 13 bases between them. The DNA of the CDR3 is TGCGCCAGCAGCCAAGATCGCCACTCGGGCTCACCCCTCCACTTT. Protein sequence: CASSQDRHSGSPLHF.